The 24 T cell receptor beta chains below come from one sample, sequenced in a study of cytomegalovirus exposure and HLA in healthy donors. Vbeta (60) and Jbeta (13) primers were used in the PCR. The table came from immunoSEQ multiplex PCR; TCRdb's copy has only in-frame clones and leaves some out. The sample shows 100,000 to 150,000 clones, more than 80% of them seen only once. Sequences were obtained from PBMCs. The receptors shown here come from a man in his thirties or forties in good health and CMV-seropositive.

This clone appeared a single time. The chain uses TRBV9 and TRBJ2-3, with D maybe TRBD2 (6 bases). Germline values: CDR1 SGDLS, CDR2 YYNGEE. The CDR3 runs to 15 residues. V was trimmed by 1 base and J by 6 bases, leaving 15 bases between them. The DNA of the CDR3 is TGTGCCAGCAGCGTACTAGGCAGCCGGGAGGATACGCAGTATTTT. Translating it yields CASSVLGSREDTQYF.

This chain uses TRBV28 with TRBJ1-2; D remains unclear. This CDR3 comprises 15 residues. Trimming removed 3 bases at V and 4 bases at J, with 15 bases between. The V gene's germline CDR1 is MDHEN and CDR2 SYDVKM. The CDR3 coding sequence is TGTGCCAGCAGTTTTGGAGTCTGGGGAGCCTATGGCTACACCTTC. Its translation: CASSFGVWGAYGYTF.

This rearrangement joins TRBV21-1 to TRBJ2-3; the DNA was not used to check the table's D call, TRBD1. TRBV21-1 represents a pseudogene. The CDR3 loop spans 17 amino acids. CDR3 sequence: CASSKAVDRGRTDTQYF. CDR3 bases: TGTGCCAGCAGCAAAGCGGTGGACAGGGGGCGGACAGATACGCAGTATTTT.

This chain uses TRBV9 with TRBJ1-1; 10 bases align to TRBD1. This CDR3 contains 16 residues. Germline V gives CDR1 SGDLS, CDR2 YYNGEE. Trimming took 3 bases from V and 1 from J; bases not matched to a gene: 6. CDR3 sequence (DNA): TGTGCCAGCAGCGCCTTAGACAGGGGGCCGAACACTGAAGCTTTCTTT. Amino acids: CASSALDRGPNTEAFF.

The rearrangement joins TRBV19 to TRBJ1-1; TRBD1 is a possible D gene (5 bases). Germline V gene lookup returns CDR1 LNHDA and CDR2 SQIVND (reference sequence). Trimming pared 5 bases from V and 1 base from J, leaving 11 bases between. The CDR3 spans 14 residues. This chain's CDR3 is CASSPLGGNTEAFF. CDR3 bases: TGTGCCAGTAGTCCCCTGGGGGGGAACACTGAAGCTTTCTTT.

The gene calls are TRBV10-3 and TRBJ1-1; 8 nucleotides agree with TRBD1. Germline-derived CDR1 and CDR2 are ENHRY and SYGVKD. The CDR3 spans 14 residues. With 7 bases clipped from V and 7 bases from J, the junction kept 11 bases outside the gene matches. This CDR3 is CAIKEDREVGEAFF. The CDR3 DNA reads as TGTGCCATCAAGGAGGACAGGGAGGTGGGTGAAGCTTTCTTT.

This chain connects TRBV28 to TRBJ2-7; 10 bases align to TRBD1. The CDR3 is 14 residues long. Looked up from germline, CDR1 is MDHEN and CDR2 is SYDVKM. Trimming took 8 bases from V and 3 from J; bases not matched to a gene: 7. The CDR3 protein is CASGRDRGVYEQYF. The CDR3 bases are TGTGCCAGCGGCCGGGACAGGGGAGTCTACGAGCAGTACTTC.

The V and J genes are TRBV6-1 and TRBJ2-5, with D hard to call. There are 13 residues in the CDR3. Germline values: CDR1 MNHNS, CDR2 SASEGT. Trimming removed 2 bases from V and 1 base from J, with 5 bases in between. The chain's CDR3 is CASSEHPQETQYF. CDR3 sequence (DNA): TGTGCCAGCAGTGAACATCCCCAAGAGACCCAGTACTTC.

This rearrangement joins TRBV28 to TRBJ2-6; the D is unclear. Germline loops: CDR1 MDHEN, CDR2 SYDVKM. Trimming pared 8 bases from V and 1 base from J, leaving 6 bases between. CDR3 size: 13 residues. CDR3 residues: CASVTSGANVLTF. The CDR3 region has the DNA TGTGCCAGCGTGACTTCTGGGGCCAACGTCCTGACTTTC.

The chain uses TRBV12-5 and TRBJ1-5, with 8 bases that match TRBD1. The CDR3 runs 15 residues. V gave up 1 base and J gave up 6 bases; unmatched junction bases: 5. Per the germline V gene, CDR1 is LGHNT and CDR2 is FRNRAP. CDR3 loop: CASGLGDRGPQPQHF. CDR3 DNA: TGTGCTAGTGGTTTGGGAGACAGGGGCCCTCAGCCCCAGCATTTT.

This clone was counted a single time. The rearrangement links TRBV7-8 to TRBJ2-5; D perhaps matches TRBD2 (6 bases). The germline CDR1 and CDR2 sequences are SGHVS and FQNEAQ. Deletions cut 5 bases from V and 1 base from J, with 11 bases between. This CDR3 comprises 14 residues. This chain's CDR3 is CASSTGDFQETQYF. CDR3 sequence (DNA): TGTGCCAGCAGCACCGGGGACTTCCAAGAGACCCAGTACTTC.

This clone was seen a handful of times. The V and J genes are TRBV6-5 and TRBJ1-1; no firm D call. This CDR3 has 15 residues. The V gene lost 6 bases and the J gene lost 1 base, with 15 bases spanning the gap. Germline V gives CDR1 MNHEY, CDR2 SVGAGI. The CDR3 spells CASRPSFGGNTEAFF. The CDR3 DNA reads as TGTGCCAGCAGACCCTCCTTCGGTGGGAACACTGAAGCTTTCTTT.

Only a few counts were recorded for this clone. This chain connects TRBV9 to TRBJ2-7, with 7 positions matching TRBD2. Trimming at V came to 0 bases and at J to 0 bases, leaving 3 bases not matched to a gene. Germline CDR1 SGDLS, CDR2 YYNGEE. This CDR3 spans 15 amino acids. The CDR3 loop reads CASSVGASGSYEQYF. For the CDR3, the DNA is TGTGCCAGCAGCGTAGGGGCTAGCGGCTCCTACGAGCAGTACTTC.

The chain has TRBV5-6 and TRBJ1-1; D perhaps matches TRBD1 (6 bases). The germline gives CDR1 SGHDT, CDR2 YYEEEE. The CDR3 loop spans 12 amino acids. Trimming pared 4 bases from V and 10 bases from J, leaving 14 bases between. CDR3 in DNA: TGTGCCAGCAGCCCCGAGGCAGGGGTAGCTTTCTTT. It is translated as CASSPEAGVAFF.

The rearrangement uses TRBV19 and TRBJ1-1, with a weak D call TRBD1 (5 bases). This CDR3 contains 15 residues. Germline V gives CDR1 LNHDA, CDR2 SQIVND (reference sequence). V was cut by 7 bases and J by 3 bases, with 18 bases left in between. The CDR3 protein is CASKSGIGLDTEAFF. CDR3 DNA: TGTGCCAGTAAATCAGGGATAGGTCTCGACACTGAAGCTTTCTTT.

The V gene is TRBV10-3, the J gene TRBJ2-1; 8 bases align to TRBD1. After removal of 10 bases from V and 10 bases from J, the junction contained 15 bases not matched to a gene. CDR3 length: 14 amino acids. The germline CDR1 and CDR2 sequences are ENHRY and SYGVKD. The CDR3 DNA reads TGTGCCACGTCTCCGGGACAGGTTCGACAAGAGCAGTTCTTC. It encodes CATSPGQVRQEQFF.

This chain uses TRBV25-1 with TRBJ1-6; maybe TRBD1 (5 bases). Germline lookup yields CDR1 MGHDK and CDR2 SYGVNS. The CDR3 runs 14 residues. V gave up 7 bases and J gave up 10 bases, with 17 bases separating them. The CDR3 region is CASNRGVIGSPLHF. CDR3 coding DNA: TGTGCCAGCAATCGGGGGGTGATTGGATCACCCCTCCACTTT.

V and J are TRBV10-2 and TRBJ1-5; tentative D call: TRBD1 (6 bases). This CDR3 contains 13 residues. Germline V gene sequence: CDR1 WSHSY, CDR2 SAAADI. Trimming shortened V by 3 bases and J by 8 bases, and 11 bases separated the two germline ends. CDR3: CASSDDRFEPQHF. In DNA, the CDR3 is TGCGCCAGCAGTGATGACAGGTTCGAGCCCCAGCATTTT.

V gene TRBV18 combines with J gene TRBJ2-1; D may be TRBD2 (5 bases). There are 14 residues in the CDR3. Germline assignment: CDR1 KGHSH and CDR2 LQKENI. The germline V and J ends were trimmed by 4 bases and 10 bases, with 17 bases remaining between them. The DNA for the CDR3 is TGTGCCAGCTCACGTACTAGGATAGGCGGGGAGCAGTTCTTC. Protein product: CASSRTRIGGEQFF.

CDR3: CASSLIGTTINEQFF. The CDR3 DNA sequence: TGTGCCAGCAGCTTAATAGGGACTACGATCAATGAGCAGTTCTTC. This chain connects TRBV5-6 to TRBJ2-1, with TRBD2 identical over 7 bases. The ends lost 2 bases at V and 6 bases at J; junction bases unmatched: 8. Germline V CDR1 and CDR2: SGHDT, YYEEEE. CDR3 size: 15 residues.

The V and J genes are TRBV5-1 and TRBJ2-7; D may be TRBD2 (6 bases). The CDR3 sequence is 13 residues long. Germline values: CDR1 SGHRS, CDR2 YFSETQ. V lost 0 bases and J lost 7, with 11 bases in between. The CDR3 spells CASSLAGLAEQYF. The CDR3, as DNA: TGCGCCAGCAGCTTGGCGGGTCTAGCGGAGCAGTACTTC.

The rearrangement links TRBV20-1 to TRBJ1-1; D unresolved. Trimming removed 3 bases at V and 7 bases at J, with 9 bases between. Germline CDR1 is DFQATT and CDR2 is SNEGSKA (reference sequence). The CDR3 sequence is 11 residues long. The CDR3 here is CSARWGGEAFF. The DNA for the CDR3 is TGCAGTGCTAGGTGGGGAGGTGAAGCTTTCTTT.

This chain uses TRBV6-5 with TRBJ2-5; TRBD2 aligns across 8 bases. This CDR3 has 16 amino acids. Germline loops: CDR1 MNHEY, CDR2 SVGAGI. Trimming removed 3 bases from V and 5 bases from J; junction bases left unmatched: 11. In DNA form, the CDR3 reads TGTGCCAGCAGTTATGGACTAGCCCTCGGCCTGGAGACCCAGTACTTC. It is translated as CASSYGLALGLETQYF.

The rearrangement uses TRBV9 and TRBJ1-5, with TRBD1 identical over 7 bases. The germline gives CDR1 SGDLS, CDR2 YYNGEE. There are 15 residues in the CDR3. Trimming cost V 0 bases and J 5 bases; bases outside gene matches: 5. The CDR3 is CASSVGDSSYQPQHF. CDR3 in DNA: TGTGCCAGCAGCGTAGGGGACAGTAGTTATCAGCCCCAGCATTTT.